This TCR beta chain was recovered during a study of CD8 T cells in ankylosing spondylitis. Regarding the study as a whole: Within matched ankylosing spondylitis synovial fluid, disease-linked clones were reportedly significantly enriched. A number of the motif variants had already been described in reactive arthritis synovial fluid and blood. It appeared that ankylosing spondylitis blood was characterized by a TCR beta motif of roughly 8 highly homologous variants. The authors found the disease-linked clones to be CD8+ and relatively rare in peripheral blood.

In this sample, this clonotype turned up many times. Antigen unknown. For TCR beta, libraries came from quantitative 5'-RACE with molecular barcodes. TCRdb re-called the 5' RACE reads with MiXCR, one entry per CDR3 protein. The data show some 100,000 distinct CDR3 sequences, with just under 9% seen just once and over 25% held by the top ten. There are 17 residues in the CDR3. Germline V gene sequence: CDR1 PRHDT, CDR2 FYEKMQ (reference sequence). Trimming took 4 bases from V and 2 from J, leaving 18 bases between them. The TCR originated in a male donor with ankylosing spondylitis. The chain has TRBV13 and TRBJ2-1, with a tentative D call TRBD2 (6 bases). Sequences were obtained from blood, either unsorted or a sorted T cell fraction (not recorded which). The CDR3 nucleotides are TGTGCCAGCAGCTCAAAACTGGGGACTCCTCCCTACAATGAGCAGTTCTTC. Translated: CASSSKLGTPPYNEQFF.